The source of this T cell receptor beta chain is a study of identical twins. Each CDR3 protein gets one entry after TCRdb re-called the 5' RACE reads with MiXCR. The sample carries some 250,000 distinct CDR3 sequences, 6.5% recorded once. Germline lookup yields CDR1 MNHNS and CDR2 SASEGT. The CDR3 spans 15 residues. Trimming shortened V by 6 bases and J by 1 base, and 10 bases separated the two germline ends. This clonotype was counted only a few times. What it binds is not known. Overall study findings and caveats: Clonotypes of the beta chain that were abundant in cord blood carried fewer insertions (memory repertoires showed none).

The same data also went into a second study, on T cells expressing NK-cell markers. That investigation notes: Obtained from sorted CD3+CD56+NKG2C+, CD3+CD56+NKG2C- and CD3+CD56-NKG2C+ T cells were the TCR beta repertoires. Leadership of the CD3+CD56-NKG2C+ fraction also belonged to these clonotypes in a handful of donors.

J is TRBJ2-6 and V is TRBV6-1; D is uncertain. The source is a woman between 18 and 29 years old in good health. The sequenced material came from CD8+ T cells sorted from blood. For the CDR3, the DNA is TGTGCCAGCAGCTCAGGAGAATCTGGGGCCAACGTCCTGACTTTC. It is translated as CASSSGESGANVLTF.